Many counts were recorded for the clone carrying this T cell receptor (beta chain). Its antigen is unidentified. This sample is drawn from a study of early T cells in non-severe SARS-CoV-2 infection. General study points: The study's VDJdb matching favored anti-spike CD8 responses and missed private and CD4 specificities.

This CDR3 region has 12 residues. V was clipped by 5 bases and J by 7 bases, with 11 bases between them. The TCR library protocol was used to attach unique molecular identifiers. These identifiers were attached to individual cDNA molecules. TCRdb analysed the 5' RACE reads with MiXCR anew, one entry per CDR3 protein. This table has around 98,000 distinct CDR3 sequences, 9.5% to 12% appearing once. This rearrangement joins TRBV12-3 or TRBV12-4 to TRBJ1-2; maybe TRBD1 (6 bases). The sample taken for sequencing was whole blood. The receptor comes from an adult who was a healthcare worker with PCR-confirmed SARS-CoV-2 infection or an uninfected control (not recorded which). CDR3 sequence: CASSIHRVGYTF. The DNA for the CDR3 is TGTGCCAGCAGTATCCACAGGGTTGGCTACACCTTC.